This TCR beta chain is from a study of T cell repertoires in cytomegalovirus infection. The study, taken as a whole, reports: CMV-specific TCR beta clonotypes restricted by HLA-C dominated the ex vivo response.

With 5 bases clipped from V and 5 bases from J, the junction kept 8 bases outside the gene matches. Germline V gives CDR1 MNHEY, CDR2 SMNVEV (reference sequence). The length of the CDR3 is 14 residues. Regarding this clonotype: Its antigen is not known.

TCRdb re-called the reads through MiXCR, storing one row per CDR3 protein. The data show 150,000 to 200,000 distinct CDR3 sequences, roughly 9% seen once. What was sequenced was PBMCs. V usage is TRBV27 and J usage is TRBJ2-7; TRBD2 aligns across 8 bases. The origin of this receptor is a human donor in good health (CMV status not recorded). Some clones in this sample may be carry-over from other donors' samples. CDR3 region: CASSPSGGPHEQYF. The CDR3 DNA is TGTGCCAGCAGTCCCAGCGGGGGCCCCCACGAGCAGTACTTC.